Listed below are T cell receptor beta chains from one sample, sequenced in a study of response to subunit inactivated influenza vaccine. TCRdb independently ran MiXCR on the RT-PCR reads; one entry per CDR3 protein. The table has 650,000 to 800,000 distinct CDR3 sequences, about 15% seen once; the top ten hold less than 7%. The sample consisted of PBMCs from blood, taken around 14 days before vaccination. These receptors were obtained from a man in his fifties or sixties who received an inactivated influenza vaccine. Both conserved end residues are part of each CDR3. Fields, in order: clone size, D gene, J gene, V gene, CDR3 protein, CDR3 DNA. D genes are given only for firm matches. Clone size appears in some rows only: once, few, many, or a class for an expanded clone.

NA | NA | TRBJ2-5 | TRBV20-1 | CSARRAGLRETQYF | TGCAGTGCTAGACGGGCAGGGCTTCGGGAGACCCAGTACTTC
few | NA | TRBJ2-2 | TRBV20-1 | CSATRGTVLRGELFF | TGCAGTGCTACTCGGGGGACAGTGCTAAGGGGGGAGCTGTTTTTT
few | TRBD2 | TRBJ2-5 | TRBV4-2 | CASSYAGRGGRTQYF | TGTGCCAGCAGCTACGCCGGGAGGGGGGGAAGGACCCAGTACTTC
many | NA | TRBJ1-5 | TRBV9 | CASSVGSGVQPQHF | TGTGCCAGCAGCGTAGGGTCAGGGGTTCAGCCCCAGCATTTT
NA | TRBD1 | TRBJ2-7 | TRBV5-1 | CASQSGTGQYEQYF | TGCGCCAGCCAATCGGGGACAGGGCAATACGAGCAGTACTTC
few | NA | TRBJ2-3 | TRBV7-3 | CASSTLAADTQYF | TGTGCCAGCAGCACCTTGGCGGCAGATACGCAGTATTTT
many | TRBD2 | TRBJ2-3 | TRBV27 | CASSPAGLAGLTDTQYF | TGTGCCAGCAGTCCGGCGGGACTAGCGGGGCTCACAGATACGCAGTATTTT
NA | NA | TRBJ2-1 | TRBV3-1 | CASSLSSLWSSYNEQFF | TGTGCCAGCAGCCTCAGCTCTCTTTGGAGCTCCTACAATGAGCAGTTCTTC
many | NA | TRBJ2-4 | TRBV20-1 | CSARSGLAKNIQYF | TGCAGTGCTCGATCCGGACTGGCGAAAAACATTCAGTACTTC
NA | TRBD1 | TRBJ2-5 | TRBV6-1 | CASRRDRGYAGETQYF | TGTGCCAGCAGGAGGGACAGGGGGTACGCGGGAGAGACCCAGTACTTC
NA | NA | TRBJ2-7 | TRBV20-1 | CSARDPRVAPSYEQYF | TGCAGTGCTAGGGACCCCCGGGTTGCACCCTCCTACGAGCAGTACTTC
many | NA | TRBJ2-5 | TRBV12-3/TRBV12-4 | CASSLFEETQYF | TGTGCCAGCAGTTTATTTGAAGAGACCCAGTACTTC